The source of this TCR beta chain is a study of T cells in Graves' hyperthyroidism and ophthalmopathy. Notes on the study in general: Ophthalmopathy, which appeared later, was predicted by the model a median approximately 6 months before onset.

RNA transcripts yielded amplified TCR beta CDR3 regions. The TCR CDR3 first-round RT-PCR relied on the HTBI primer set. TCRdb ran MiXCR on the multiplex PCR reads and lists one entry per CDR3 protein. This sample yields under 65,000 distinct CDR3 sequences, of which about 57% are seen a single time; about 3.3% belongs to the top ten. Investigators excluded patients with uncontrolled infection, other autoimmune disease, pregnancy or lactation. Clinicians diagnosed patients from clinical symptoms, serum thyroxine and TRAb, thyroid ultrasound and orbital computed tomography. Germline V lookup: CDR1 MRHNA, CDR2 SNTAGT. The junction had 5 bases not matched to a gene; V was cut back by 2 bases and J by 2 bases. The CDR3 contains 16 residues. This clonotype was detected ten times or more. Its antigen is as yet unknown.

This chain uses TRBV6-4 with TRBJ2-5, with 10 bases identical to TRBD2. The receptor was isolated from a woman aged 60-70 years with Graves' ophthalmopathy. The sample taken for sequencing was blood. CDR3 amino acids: CASSDRAGGGQETQYF. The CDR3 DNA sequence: TGTGCCAGCAGTGACCGAGCGGGGGGGGGACAAGAGACCCAGTACTTC.